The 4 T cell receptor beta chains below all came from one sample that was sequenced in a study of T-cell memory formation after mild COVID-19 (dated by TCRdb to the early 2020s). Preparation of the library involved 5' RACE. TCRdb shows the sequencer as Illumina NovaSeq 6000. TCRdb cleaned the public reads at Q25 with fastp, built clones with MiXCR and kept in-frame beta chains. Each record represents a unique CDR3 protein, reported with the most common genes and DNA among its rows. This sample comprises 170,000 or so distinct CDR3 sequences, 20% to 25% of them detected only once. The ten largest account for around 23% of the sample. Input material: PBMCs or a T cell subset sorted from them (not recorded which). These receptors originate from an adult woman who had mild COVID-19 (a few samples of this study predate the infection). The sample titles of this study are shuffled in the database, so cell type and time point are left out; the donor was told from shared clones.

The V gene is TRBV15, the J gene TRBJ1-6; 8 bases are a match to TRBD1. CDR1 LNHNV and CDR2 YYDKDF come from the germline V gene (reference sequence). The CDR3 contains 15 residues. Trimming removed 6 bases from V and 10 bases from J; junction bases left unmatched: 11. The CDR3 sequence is CATSPDRGVGSPLHF. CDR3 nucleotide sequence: TGTGCCACCAGTCCCGACAGGGGAGTGGGATCACCCCTCCACTTT.

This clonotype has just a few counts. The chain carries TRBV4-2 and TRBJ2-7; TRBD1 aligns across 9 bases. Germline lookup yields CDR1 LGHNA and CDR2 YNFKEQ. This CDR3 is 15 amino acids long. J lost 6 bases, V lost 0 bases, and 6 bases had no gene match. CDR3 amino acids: CASSQDQGQGLEQYF. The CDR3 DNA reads TGTGCCAGCAGCCAAGATCAGGGACAGGGCCTCGAGCAGTACTTC.

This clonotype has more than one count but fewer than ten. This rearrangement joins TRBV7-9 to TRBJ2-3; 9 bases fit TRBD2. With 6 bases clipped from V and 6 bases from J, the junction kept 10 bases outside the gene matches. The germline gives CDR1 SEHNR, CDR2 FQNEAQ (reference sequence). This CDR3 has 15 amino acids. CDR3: CASRTVRTSVDTQYF. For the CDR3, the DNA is TGTGCCAGCAGAACTGTCCGGACTAGCGTCGATACGCAGTATTTT.

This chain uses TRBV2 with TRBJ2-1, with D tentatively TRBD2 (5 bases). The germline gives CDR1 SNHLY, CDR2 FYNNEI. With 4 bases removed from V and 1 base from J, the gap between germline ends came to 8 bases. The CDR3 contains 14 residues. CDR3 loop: CASSGGASYNEQFF. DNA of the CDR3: TGTGCCAGCAGTGGGGGAGCATCCTACAATGAGCAGTTCTTC.